These 11 T cell receptor beta chains originate from one sample sequenced in a study of blood T cell repertoires in COVID-19. TCRdb's copy holds only in-frame clones and misses some; the assay was immunoSEQ multiplex PCR. The sample lists 150,000 to 180,000 clones, about 80% seen once, with less than 30% in the top ten. Material: peripheral blood. These receptors came from a woman in her fifties or sixties with acute or convalescent COVID-19.

The chain uses TRBV7-9 and TRBJ1-1, with 8 bases matching TRBD1. The CDR3 is made up of 16 amino acids. V was pared by 7 bases and J by 2 bases, with 12 bases of the junction left unmatched. Per the germline V gene, CDR1 is SEHNR and CDR2 is FQNEAQ (reference sequence). CDR3 region: CASTPSYRGRNTEAFF. CDR3 DNA sequence: TGTGCCAGCACCCCATCATACAGGGGGAGAAACACTGAAGCTTTCTTT. The full variable domain, its missing parts supplied by reference TRBV7-9 and TRBJ1-1, is DTGVSQNPRHKITKRGQNVTFRCDPISEHNRLYWYRQTLGQGPEFLTYFQNEAQLEKSRLLSDRFSAERPKGSFSTLEIQRTEQGDSAMYLCASTPSYRGRNTEAFFGQGTRLTVV.

Only a few counts were recorded for this clone. CDR3 coding DNA: TGTGCCAGCAGCGTGGGAGCGGGGGGCAGGAGCTACGAGCAGTACTTC. This sequence encodes CASSVGAGGRSYEQYF. The chain couples TRBV9 to TRBJ2-7, with 9 positions matching TRBD2. V gave up 2 bases and J gave up 3 bases; unmatched junction bases: 9. CDR3 size: 16 residues. Germline loops: CDR1 SGDLS, CDR2 YYNGEE. Full variable domain (outside the CDR3, taken from reference TRBV9 and TRBJ2-7): DSGVTQTPKHLITATGQRVTLRCSPRSGDLSVYWYQQSLDQGLQFLIQYYNGEERAKGNILERFSAQQFPDLHSELNLSSLELGDSALYFCASSVGAGGRSYEQYFGPGTRLTVT.

J is TRBJ1-2 and V is TRBV28, with D possibly TRBD1 on 5 matching bases. CDR3 length: 12 residues. The germline V and J ends were trimmed by 6 bases and 6 bases, with 11 bases remaining between them. In germline, CDR1 is MDHEN, CDR2 SYDVKM. CDR3 DNA sequence: TGTGCCAGCAGCACAGGTCGCCATGGCTACACCTTC. This sequence encodes CASSTGRHGYTF.

This clone has only a few counts. The genes are TRBV5-1 and TRBJ2-7, with D possibly matching TRBD1 (5 bases). This CDR3 spans 18 amino acids. The V gene lost 0 bases and the J gene lost 0 bases, with 19 bases spanning the gap. Germline values: CDR1 SGHRS, CDR2 YFSETQ. The CDR3 coding sequence is TGCGCCAGCAGCTTGGGATGGTCAGGGTTGGACATCTCCTACGAGCAGTACTTC. This encodes CASSLGWSGLDISYEQYF.

V usage is TRBV20-1 and J usage is TRBJ1-2; D is possibly TRBD1 (5 bases). The CDR3 is made up of 11 amino acids. The germline V gene has CDR1 DFQATT and CDR2 SNEGSKA (reference sequence). The V end lost 3 bases, the J end lost 6 bases, and 8 bases lay between the germline ends. CDR3 sequence reads: CSASVGDGYTF. The CDR3 region has the DNA TGCAGTGCTAGCGTAGGGGATGGCTACACCTTC.

V is TRBV5-6 and J is TRBJ1-6; 7 bases fit TRBD1. Germline V CDR1 and CDR2: SGHDT, YYEEEE. CDR3 size: 17 residues. The ends lost 5 bases at V and 3 bases at J; junction bases unmatched: 11. The chain's CDR3 is CASRKYGTALYNSPLHF. The CDR3 DNA reads as TGTGCCAGCAGGAAATATGGGACAGCCCTCTATAATTCACCCCTCCACTTT.

This chain uses TRBV6-5 with TRBJ1-4, with a tentative D call TRBD1 (5 bases). Per the germline V gene, CDR1 is MNHEY and CDR2 is SVGAGI. This CDR3 has 13 residues. Trimming pared 7 bases from V and 10 bases from J, leaving 16 bases between. CDR3 DNA: TGTGCCAGCACCCCAAGGGGCGAAGCAAAACTGTTTTTT. Encoded protein: CASTPRGEAKLFF.

Written as DNA, the CDR3 is TGCAGTGCTAGTCTCAGGTTCGGTGATGGCTACACCTTC. Residues: CSASLRFGDGYTF. V usage is TRBV20-1 and J usage is TRBJ1-2; D remains ambiguous. This CDR3 spans 13 amino acids. V lost 3 bases to trimming and J lost 6 bases, with 14 bases between them. The germline CDR1 and CDR2 sequences are DFQATT and SNEGSKA (reference sequence).

V is TRBV12-5 and J is TRBJ2-5, with a possible D match to TRBD1 (6 bases). There are 12 residues in the CDR3. The germline CDR1 and CDR2 sequences are LGHNT and FRNRAP. V lost 8 bases and J 0 bases, leaving 7 bases between the germline ends. CDR3 nucleotides: TGTGCTAGTAACAGGGACCAAGAGACCCAGTACTTC. It encodes CASNRDQETQYF.

The rearrangement links TRBV27 to TRBJ1-5; TRBD1 aligns across 10 bases. From germline, CDR1 is MNHEY and CDR2 SMNVEV (reference sequence). The CDR3 consists of 15 residues. The junction had 7 bases not matched to a gene; V was cut back by 6 bases and J by 5 bases. CDR3 residues: CASSLTGGLYQPQHF. In DNA, the CDR3 is TGTGCCAGCAGCTTGACAGGGGGCTTGTATCAGCCCCAGCATTTT.

The chain recombines TRBV18 with TRBJ2-3, with 12 bases fitting TRBD2. Germline CDR1 is KGHSH and CDR2 is LQKENI. This CDR3 is 14 amino acids long. V dropped 0 bases and J dropped 14; count of bases not matched to a gene: 6. The CDR3, as DNA: TGTGCCAGCTCACCACCGTCTAGCGGGGGGGGACGGTATTTT. Protein: CASSPPSSGGGRYF.